The rows below give T cell receptor beta chains drawn from one sample of a study of blood T cell repertoires in COVID-19. Sequencing used immunoSEQ multiplex PCR; TCRdb keeps in-frame clones, though not all of them. The table has 30,000 or so clones, 83% seen once; the top ten hold roughly 3.5%. Sample: peripheral blood. The receptors were gathered from a man between 50 and 59 years old with acute or convalescent COVID-19. Both conserved end residues are part of each CDR3. D genes are given only for firm matches. For some rows the clone size is stated as once, few or many, or as a class when expanded; others skip it.

cdr3_nt cdr3_aa clone_size v_call d_call j_call
TGTGCCAGCAGTGAAGCAAGCGACTCCTACGAGCAGTACTTC CASSEASDSYEQYF NA TRBV2 NA TRBJ2-7
TGTGCCAGCAGCACGACAGGGGCCTGGTTAAAGACCCAGTACTTC CASSTTGAWLKTQYF NA TRBV7-9 TRBD1 TRBJ2-5
TGTGCCAGCAGCACAGGACTAGCGGACACCGGGGAGCTGTTTTTT CASSTGLADTGELFF NA TRBV28 TRBD2 TRBJ2-2
TGCAGCGTTGCGGGACAGGCTAGCAATCAGCCCCAGCATTTT CSVAGQASNQPQHF NA TRBV29-1 TRBD1 TRBJ1-5
TGTGCCACCAGTGATCGGGGAGGCGAGCAGTACTTC CATSDRGGEQYF NA TRBV24-1 NA TRBJ2-7
TGTGCTAGTGAACAAGGACAGGGGAGGACTGAAGCTTTCTTT CASEQGQGRTEAFF NA TRBV12-5 TRBD1 TRBJ1-1
TGTGCCAGCAGTCCCTCTGGGGGGTCCGGCTACACCTTC CASSPSGGSGYTF medium-sized TRBV28 NA TRBJ1-2
TGCGCCAGCAGCTTGGCTAGCGGTGTAACCGGGGAGCTGTTTTTT CASSLASGVTGELFF NA TRBV5-1 TRBD2 TRBJ2-2
TGTGCCAGCACCCTAGCGGGAGGCACCGGGGAGCTGTTTTTT CASTLAGGTGELFF NA TRBV7-3 TRBD2 TRBJ2-2
TGTGCCAGCAGCGAGGCTAGCGGGACGTCCGAGCAGTACTTC CASSEASGTSEQYF NA TRBV3-1/TRBV3-2 TRBD2 TRBJ2-7
TGTGCCAGTAGTATTATTGCAGGGGACGGCAATCAGCCCCAGCATTTT CASSIIAGDGNQPQHF NA TRBV19 NA TRBJ1-5
TGCGCCAGCGGAAGGGGGACAGGGACCTACGAGCAGTACTTC CASGRGTGTYEQYF few TRBV5-1 TRBD1 TRBJ2-7
TGTGCCAGCAGTTTGGGACTGCTCAAAACGGGAAGGGGCAATCAGCCCCAGCATTTT CASSLGLLKTGRGNQPQHF NA TRBV28 NA TRBJ1-5
TGTGCCAGCAGTTCTGGGAGAATCCCCGGGGAGCTGTTTTTT CASSSGRIPGELFF NA TRBV6-2/TRBV6-3 NA TRBJ2-2
TGTGCCAGCAGGCCTACAGGGAGAAATCAGCCCCAGCATTTT CASRPTGRNQPQHF NA TRBV6-5 NA TRBJ1-5
TGTGCCAGCCTAGCTAGGGACAGCAGTAATTCACCCCTCCACTTT CASLARDSSNSPLHF once TRBV27 TRBD1 TRBJ1-6
TGTGCCAGCAGCCCCGGGACTAGTTGGGGTGAGCAGTTCTTC CASSPGTSWGEQFF NA TRBV3-1/TRBV3-2 TRBD2 TRBJ2-1
TGTGCCAGCAGCGGGACACGGAACACTGAAGCTTTCTTT CASSGTRNTEAFF NA TRBV14 NA TRBJ1-1
TGCAGCGTTGCGTTTGCCAGGGTTAACACTGAAGCTTTCTTT CSVAFARVNTEAFF NA TRBV29-1 NA TRBJ1-1
TGTGCCAGCAGCCCCGCATTGGGGGGGTCTCTCCCTTACTTC CASSPALGGSLPYF NA TRBV11-2 TRBD2 TRBJ2-4
TGTGCCAGCAGTTGGGAGCGGGAGGGCCCAGATACGCAGTATTTT CASSWEREGPDTQYF NA TRBV27 TRBD2 TRBJ2-3
TGTGCCAGTAGTATAGGTCAGGGAAGGGATGGCTACACCTTC CASSIGQGRDGYTF NA TRBV19 NA TRBJ1-2
TGTGCCAGCAGCGGGAGGACAGGTAGCCCTCGCGATGAGCAGTTCTTC CASSGRTGSPRDEQFF NA TRBV7-8 NA TRBJ2-1
TGTGCCAGCAGTTGGGAGAGGAACACCGGGGAGCTGTTTTTT CASSWERNTGELFF NA TRBV6-5 NA TRBJ2-2
TGCGCCAGCAGGGGTTCCGGGACAGGGGGCGCTGAGCAGTTCTTC CASRGSGTGGAEQFF NA TRBV10-2 TRBD1 TRBJ2-1
TGCGCCAGCAGCCAAGGGGGAGCGTCCACCTACGAGCAGTACTTC CASSQGGASTYEQYF NA TRBV4-1 NA TRBJ2-7
TGTGCCAGCAGCCAATTTCACGCGACGGGAGAACGCACAGATACGCAGTATTTT CASSQFHATGERTDTQYF NA TRBV4-2 NA TRBJ2-3
TGTGCCAGCAGCTTCTCAGGGGGCGAGGGCACTGAAGCTTTCTTT CASSFSGGEGTEAFF NA TRBV5-5 TRBD1 TRBJ1-1
TGTGCCAGTAGTCCCCGGGGACAGGTAGCCTACGAGCAGTACTTC CASSPRGQVAYEQYF NA TRBV19 TRBD1 TRBJ2-7
TGTGCCAGCAGTTTCGACAGGTCAAATTCACCCCTCCACTTT CASSFDRSNSPLHF few TRBV2 NA TRBJ1-6
TGTGCCAGCAGTGGAGGGTACATAGGCAATCAGCCCCAGCATTTT CASSGGYIGNQPQHF few TRBV2 NA TRBJ1-5
TGTGCCAGCAGCGGCCGGGACAGCGTTTCCTACGAGCAGTACTTC CASSGRDSVSYEQYF once TRBV7-9 TRBD1 TRBJ2-7
TGCGCCAGCAGCCAAGATGTGGGCGGGAGTAATGAGCAGTTCTTC CASSQDVGGSNEQFF NA TRBV4-1 TRBD2 TRBJ2-1
TGCAGCGCCGAGACAGGGACTAATGAAAAACTGTTTTTT CSAETGTNEKLFF NA TRBV29-1 TRBD1 TRBJ1-4
TGCGCCAGCACCCGGACCGGGAGGGATGAGCAGTTCTTC CASTRTGRDEQFF few TRBV10-1 TRBD2 TRBJ2-1
TGTGCCACCAGCAGAGATCCCCCGGACAGGGAAGATAATTCACCCCTCCACTTT CATSRDPPDREDNSPLHF NA TRBV15 TRBD1 TRBJ1-6
TGTGCCACCAGCATATTAGCTAGCGGTAAGAGCACAGATACGCAGTATTTT CATSILASGKSTDTQYF NA TRBV15 TRBD2 TRBJ2-3
TGTGCCAGCAGTTCTAGCGGGATGTCGGGCAATGAGCAGTTCTTC CASSSSGMSGNEQFF NA TRBV25-1 TRBD2 TRBJ2-1
TGTGCCAGCAGTGAACGGGGAAGGGGGAATGAAAAACTGTTTTTT CASSERGRGNEKLFF NA TRBV6-1 NA TRBJ1-4
TGTGCCAGCCTTCTTAGCGCGCCGAGGACAGATACGCAGTATTTT CASLLSAPRTDTQYF once TRBV6-5 NA TRBJ2-3
TGTGCCAGTAGTTCCAGGACAGGGGGATCCTCTGGAAACACCATATATTTT CASSSRTGGSSGNTIYF NA TRBV19 TRBD1 TRBJ1-3
TGTGCCAGCAGTGACCTGACTAGCAGGGCTGAGCAGTTCTTC CASSDLTSRAEQFF NA TRBV28 TRBD2 TRBJ2-1
TGTGCCAGTAAGTTGGTAGCGGGAGGGACTCTTCCGTACGAGCAGTACTTC CASKLVAGGTLPYEQYF NA TRBV19 TRBD2 TRBJ2-7
TGTGCCAGTAACGACGGGACTACCTATGGCTACACCTTC CASNDGTTYGYTF NA TRBV19 NA TRBJ1-2
TGCGCCAGCAGCTTACTGACTAGCGGGGGGGCCAAAGAGACCCAGTACTTC CASSLLTSGGAKETQYF NA TRBV5-1 TRBD2 TRBJ2-5
TGTGCCAGTAGCCCGGGACATCTTCAGGGGAACGCTTTCTTT CASSPGHLQGNAFF NA TRBV19 NA TRBJ1-1